Detailed here is one T cell receptor beta chain. The table came from immunoSEQ multiplex PCR; TCRdb's copy has only in-frame clones and leaves some out. The table records about 130,000 clones, around four fifths of them present only once. Participant age was about 18 to 95 years, and participants resided in fewer than 25 US areas. In Cohort 3, a recovered donor had either two negative PCRs, clearance, or symptom resolution. This sample stems from a study of blood T cell repertoires in COVID-19. As for the study in general: Acute-phase and convalescent COVID-19 samples originated in the United States, Italy and Spain. Sample material is recorded as cDNA or gDNA derived from T cells, B-cell-depleted T cells, or PBMCs.

Germline V CDR1 and CDR2: MDHEN, SYDVKM. There are 16 residues in the CDR3. Trimming cost V 6 bases and J 4 bases; bases outside gene matches: 8. The V gene is TRBV28, the J gene TRBJ2-2; the match to TRBD1 covers 10 bases. Sequenced input: PBMCs or T cells enriched from blood (not recorded which). This clonotype was sampled from a woman aged 45-65 years who had recovered from COVID-19. Here the CDR3 DNA reads TGTGCCAGCAGGTCCGGGACAGGGGAGAGCACCGGGGAGCTGTTTTTT. Its translation is CASRSGTGESTGELFF.